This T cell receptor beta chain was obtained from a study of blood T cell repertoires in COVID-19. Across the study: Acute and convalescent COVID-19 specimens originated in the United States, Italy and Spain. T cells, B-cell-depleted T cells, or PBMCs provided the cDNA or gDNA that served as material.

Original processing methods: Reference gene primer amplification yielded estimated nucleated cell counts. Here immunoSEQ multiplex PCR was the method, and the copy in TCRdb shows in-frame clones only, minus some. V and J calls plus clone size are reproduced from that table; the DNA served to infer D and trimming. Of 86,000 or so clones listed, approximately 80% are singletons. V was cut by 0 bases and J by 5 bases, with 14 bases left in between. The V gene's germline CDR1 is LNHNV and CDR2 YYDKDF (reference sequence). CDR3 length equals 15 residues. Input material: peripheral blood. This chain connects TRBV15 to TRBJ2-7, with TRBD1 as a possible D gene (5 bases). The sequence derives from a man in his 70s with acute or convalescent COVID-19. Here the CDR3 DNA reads TGTGCCACCAGCAGAGATTCCCAGGGTCACCACGAGCAGTACTTC. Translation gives CATSRDSQGHHEQYF.